This T cell receptor (beta chain) was recovered during a study of blood T cell repertoires in COVID-19. For the study at large: From the United States, Italy and Spain came samples of acute and convalescent COVID-19.

The CDR3 runs 14 residues. Looked up from germline, CDR1 is MNHEY and CDR2 is SVGAGI. V shed 6 bases and J shed 3 bases, with 11 bases lying between them. As processed by the authors: Reference gene primer amplification yielded estimated nucleated cell counts. Clones were read by immunoSEQ multiplex PCR, and TCRdb kept only the in-frame ones, dropping some. V, J and clone size reflect that table, while D and trimming were determined from the DNA. The sample lists more than 200,000 clones, over 70% occurring once. This sequence was found in a man aged 35 to 55 with active or convalescent COVID-19. The chain recombines TRBV6-5 with TRBJ1-4; D remains unclear. Sequencing input: peripheral blood. The CDR3 sequence: CASREDVANEKLFF. The CDR3 DNA reads TGTGCCAGCAGGGAGGATGTAGCTAATGAAAAACTGTTTTTT.